The clone carrying this T cell receptor beta chain was detected only a few times. The CDR3 is made up of 15 amino acids. Trimming took off 8 bases at V and 3 bases at J, with 16 bases between the two ends. Germline values: CDR1 SNHLY, CDR2 FYNNEI. These data originate in a study of blood T cell repertoires in COVID-19. The table came from immunoSEQ multiplex PCR; TCRdb's copy has only in-frame clones and leaves some out. There are 150,000 to 200,000 clones in the sample; roughly 90% occur only once, and around 20% lies in the top ten. The sequencing sample was made of peripheral blood. The clonotype was recovered from a man aged 65 to 85 with active or convalescent COVID-19. This chain connects TRBV2 to TRBJ2-2; D ambiguous. The DNA for the CDR3 is TGTGCCAGCCGGGTCGACCAGCGATACACCGGGGAGCTGTTTTTT. This gives the protein CASRVDQRYTGELFF.